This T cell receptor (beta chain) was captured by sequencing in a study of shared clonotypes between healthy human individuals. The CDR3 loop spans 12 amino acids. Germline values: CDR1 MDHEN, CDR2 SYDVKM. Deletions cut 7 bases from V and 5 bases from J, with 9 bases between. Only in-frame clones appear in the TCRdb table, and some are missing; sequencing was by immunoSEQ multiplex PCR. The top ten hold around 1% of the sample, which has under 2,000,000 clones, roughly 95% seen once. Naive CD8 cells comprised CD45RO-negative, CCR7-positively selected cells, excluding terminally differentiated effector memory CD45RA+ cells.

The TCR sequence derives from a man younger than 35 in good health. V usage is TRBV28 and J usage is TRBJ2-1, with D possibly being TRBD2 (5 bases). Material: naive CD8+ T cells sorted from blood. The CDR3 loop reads CASNTGNNEQFF. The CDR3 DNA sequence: TGTGCCAGCAATACGGGGAACAATGAGCAGTTCTTC.